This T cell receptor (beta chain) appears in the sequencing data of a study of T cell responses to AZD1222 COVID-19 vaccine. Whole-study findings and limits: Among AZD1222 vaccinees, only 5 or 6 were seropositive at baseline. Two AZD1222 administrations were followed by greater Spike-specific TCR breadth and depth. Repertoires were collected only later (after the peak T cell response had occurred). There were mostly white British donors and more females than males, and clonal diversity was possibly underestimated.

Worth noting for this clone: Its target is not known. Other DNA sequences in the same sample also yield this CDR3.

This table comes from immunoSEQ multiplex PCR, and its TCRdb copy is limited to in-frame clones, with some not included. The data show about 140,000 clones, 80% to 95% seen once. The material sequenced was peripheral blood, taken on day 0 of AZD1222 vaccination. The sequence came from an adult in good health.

Here the CDR3 reads CASSPRPYNEQFF. Written as DNA, the CDR3 is TGTGCCAGCAGTCCCCGCCCCTACAATGAGCAGTTCTTC. The rearrangement uses TRBV27 and TRBJ2-1; D unresolved. The CDR3 contains 13 residues. V lost 5 bases and J lost 2, with 7 bases in between. CDR1 and CDR2 from the germline V gene are MNHEY and SMNVEV (reference sequence).